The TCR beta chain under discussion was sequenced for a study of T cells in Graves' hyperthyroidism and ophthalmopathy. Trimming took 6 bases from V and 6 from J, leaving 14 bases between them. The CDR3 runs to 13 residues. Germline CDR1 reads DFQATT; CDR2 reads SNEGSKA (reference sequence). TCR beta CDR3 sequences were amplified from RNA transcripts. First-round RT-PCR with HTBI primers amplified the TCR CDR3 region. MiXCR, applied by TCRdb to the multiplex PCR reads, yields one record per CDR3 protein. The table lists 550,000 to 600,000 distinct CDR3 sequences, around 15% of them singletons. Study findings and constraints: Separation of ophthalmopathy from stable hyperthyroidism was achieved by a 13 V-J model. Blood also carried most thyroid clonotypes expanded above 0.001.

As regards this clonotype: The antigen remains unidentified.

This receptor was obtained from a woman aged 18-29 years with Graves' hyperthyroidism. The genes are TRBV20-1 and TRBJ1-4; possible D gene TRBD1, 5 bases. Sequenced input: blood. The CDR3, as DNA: TGCAGTGCAAGATCGGGGGTTGATGAAAAACTGTTTTTT. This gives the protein CSARSGVDEKLFF.